This TCR beta chain derives from a study of CD8 T cells in Susac syndrome. In contrast to the negatively isolated CD8+ and CD4+ T cells, TEMRA cells were FACS-enriched. A quantity of 0.5 to 1 ug RNA underwent reverse transcription using random hexamers. With immunoSEQ multiplex PCR, TCR beta CDR3 was amplified across 54 Vbeta and 13 Jbeta. TCRdb ran MiXCR on the immunoSEQ multiplex PCR reads and lists one entry per CDR3 protein. The sample shows tens of thousands of distinct CDR3 sequences, over 90% of them seen only once. Notes on this clonotype: Its matching antigen is unknown.

Germline CDR1 is SQVTM and CDR2 is ANQGSEA. J lost 7 bases, V lost 5 bases, and 12 bases had no gene match. The CDR3 is 14 residues long. General observations from the study: The study conceded that its TCR sequencing and HLA analysis involved relatively few individuals.

This sequence originates from a human donor in good health. The sample taken for sequencing was CD8+ T cells from PBMCs. The chain joins TRBV29-1 to TRBJ1-2; 8 positions match TRBD1. The CDR3 DNA follows: TGCAGCGTTTGGGGGACAGGCAGGGATAGTGGCTACACCTTC. This gives the protein CSVWGTGRDSGYTF.